Shown below are 27 T cell receptor beta chains from a single sample sequenced in a study of blood T cell repertoires in COVID-19. Profiling relied on immunoSEQ multiplex PCR, and the TCRdb table lists in-frame clones only, not all of them. The sample has over 200,000 clones; roughly 80% are singletons. The specimen was peripheral blood. The receptors here all came from a woman aged 80 or over with acute or convalescent COVID-19.

The chain joins TRBV27 to TRBJ2-3; tentative D call: TRBD1 (6 bases). Germline V gene lookup returns CDR1 MNHEY and CDR2 SMNVEV (reference sequence). Trimming stripped 5 bases from V and 0 bases from J, with 24 bases between. This CDR3 has 19 residues. The CDR3 loop reads CASSPLDMDSHSSTDTQYF. The CDR3 coding sequence is TGTGCCAGCAGTCCACTAGATATGGACAGCCACTCTAGCACAGATACGCAGTATTTT.

The rearrangement uses TRBV7-9 and TRBJ1-4; TRBD1 matches 7 bases. In germline, CDR1 is SEHNR, CDR2 FQNEAQ (reference sequence). V lost 1 base, J lost 0 bases, and 5 bases stayed unmatched. The CDR3 runs to 17 residues. CDR3 amino acids: CASSLGDRTATNEKLFF. The CDR3 DNA follows: TGTGCCAGCAGCTTAGGGGACAGAACGGCAACTAATGAAAAACTGTTTTTT.

This clone showed up just once. The genes are TRBV19 and TRBJ2-1; D is possibly TRBD2 (6 bases). Between the trimmed V and J ends, which lost 7 bases and 5 bases, there was a span of 15 bases. The CDR3 spans 14 residues. Per germline, CDR1 LNHDA and CDR2 SQIVND (reference sequence). In DNA form, the CDR3 reads TGTGCCAGTACTATTGTGGGACTCCACAATGAGCAGTTCTTC. It is translated as CASTIVGLHNEQFF.

The chain uses TRBV30 and TRBJ1-2, with 8 bases lining up with TRBD1. Germline V gene lookup returns CDR1 GTSNPN and CDR2 SVGIG (reference sequence). The CDR3 has 15 amino acids. After removal of 1 base from V and 4 bases from J, the junction contained 8 bases not matched to a gene. CDR3 amino acids: CAWSAGQGATYGYTF. The DNA of the CDR3 is TGTGCCTGGAGTGCCGGACAGGGAGCTACCTATGGCTACACCTTC.

Note on this clone: The sample carries other DNA sequences with the same CDR3. J is TRBJ2-7 and V is TRBV11-3; 7 bases are a match to TRBD1. The germline V gene encodes CDR1 SGHNT and CDR2 YENEEA. The CDR3 extends over 13 amino acids. V lost 3 bases, J lost 3 bases, and 2 bases stayed unmatched. CDR3 sequence reads: CASSLGQNYEQYF. CDR3 coding DNA: TGTGCCAGCAGCTTGGGACAGAACTACGAGCAGTACTTC.

A single count supports this clone. This sequence joins TRBV12-3 or TRBV12-4 and TRBJ1-1; 7 bases match TRBD1. The V and J ends lost 7 bases and 7 bases, in that order; junction bases with no gene match: 3. The CDR3 has 11 amino acids. CDR3 amino acids: CASIRDSEAFF. Written as DNA, the CDR3 is TGTGCCAGCATCCGGGACAGTGAAGCTTTCTTT.

DNA for the CDR3: TGTGCCAGCACGAACAGGGACACCGGGGAGCTGTTTTTT. Amino acids: CASTNRDTGELFF. The chain uses TRBV2 and TRBJ2-2; weak D call: TRBD1 (6 bases). Germline loops: CDR1 SNHLY, CDR2 FYNNEI. The V end was cut by 7 bases, the J end by 3 bases, with 9 bases between. The CDR3 consists of 13 residues. Combining the CDR3 with reference TRBV2 and TRBJ2-2 gives the whole variable domain EPEVTQTPSHQVTQMGQEVILRCVPISNHLYFYWYRQILGQKVEFLVSFYNNEISEKSEIFDDQFSVERPDGSNFTLKIRSTKLEDSAMYFCASTNRDTGELFFGEGSRLTVL.

The chain links TRBV7-9 to TRBJ2-5; weak D call: TRBD1 (6 bases). Between the trimmed V and J ends, which lost 5 bases and 2 bases, there was a span of 12 bases. CDR1 is SEHNR and CDR2 is FQNEAQ in the germline V gene (reference sequence). This CDR3 has 14 amino acids. CDR3 sequence reads: CASSPFRGQETQYF. Written as DNA, the CDR3 is TGTGCCAGCAGCCCCTTCAGGGGTCAAGAGACCCAGTACTTC.

This clone has just one count. The chain uses TRBV18 and TRBJ2-5; 7 bases line up with TRBD1. Trimming took 4 bases from V and 0 from J; bases not matched to a gene: 14. Germline CDR1 reads KGHSH; CDR2 reads LQKENI. The CDR3 consists of 18 residues. The CDR3 sequence: CASSLDRDRPGYQETQYF. CDR3 in DNA: TGTGCCAGCTCACTAGACCGGGACAGACCAGGGTACCAAGAGACCCAGTACTTC.

The J gene is TRBJ2-4, the V gene TRBV19, with 12 bases identical to TRBD2. Germline lookup yields CDR1 LNHDA and CDR2 SQIVND (reference sequence). Losses at the gene ends were 5 bases for V and 8 bases for J; bases not matched to a gene: 7. This CDR3 is 15 amino acids long. CDR3 region: CASSPGLAGLHIQYF. CDR3 bases: TGTGCCAGTAGTCCCGGACTAGCGGGACTTCACATTCAGTACTTC.

CDR3 protein: CASSLEAGNGQPQHF. The CDR3 DNA follows: TGTGCCAGCAGTTTAGAGGCAGGGAATGGTCAGCCCCAGCATTTT. The chain recombines TRBV28 with TRBJ1-5; possible D gene TRBD1, 5 bases. The V end was cut by 2 bases, the J end by 6 bases, with 14 bases between. This CDR3 is built from 15 residues. The V gene's germline CDR1 is MDHEN and CDR2 SYDVKM.

The J gene is TRBJ2-1, the V gene TRBV2, with 11 positions matching TRBD2. V lost 5 bases to trimming and J lost 8 bases; unmatched junction nucleotides: 14. CDR1 SNHLY and CDR2 FYNNEI come from the germline V gene. CDR3 length: 17 residues. Here the CDR3 DNA reads TGTGCCAGCAGTACGAGGACTAGCGGGCTTACTGGGCATGAGCAGTTCTTC. It translates to CASSTRTSGLTGHEQFF. Looking up the rest from reference TRBV2 and TRBJ2-1 gives the full variable domain: EPEVTQTPSHQVTQMGQEVILRCVPISNHLYFYWYRQILGQKVEFLVSFYNNEISEKSEIFDDQFSVERPDGSNFTLKIRSTKLEDSAMYFCASSTRTSGLTGHEQFFGPGTRLTVL.

The rearrangement links TRBV19 to TRBJ1-1, with a weak D call TRBD1 (5 bases). Looked up from germline, CDR1 is LNHDA and CDR2 is SQIVND (reference sequence). The V end was cut by 4 bases, the J end by 4 bases, with 16 bases between. The CDR3 spans 15 residues. The chain's CDR3 is CASSTDRRVITEAFF. The CDR3 DNA reads TGTGCCAGTAGTACTGACCGCAGGGTTATCACTGAAGCTTTCTTT. Combining the CDR3 with reference TRBV19 and TRBJ1-1 gives the whole variable domain DGGITQSPKYLFRKEGQNVTLSCEQNLNHDAMYWYRQDPGQGLRLIYYSQIVNDFQKGDIAEGYSVSREKKESFPLTVTSAQKNPTAFYLCASSTDRRVITEAFFGQGTRLTVV.

This chain uses TRBV6-6 with TRBJ1-3, with D possibly being TRBD1 (6 bases). Germline CDR1 is MNHNY and CDR2 is SVGAGI (reference sequence). The CDR3 loop spans 15 amino acids. V gave up 4 bases and J gave up 4 bases, with 14 bases separating them. The CDR3 region is CASSSQQGHGNTIYF. CDR3 nucleotides: TGTGCCAGCAGTTCCCAGCAGGGGCACGGAAACACCATATATTTT.

CDR3 bases: TGTGCCAGCAGCCTATTGGGACAGGGCGAAAATGGCTACACCTTC. It yields the protein CASSLLGQGENGYTF. The V call is TRBV5-6, the J call TRBJ1-2, with TRBD1 identical over 9 bases. The CDR3 is made up of 15 amino acids. V shed 4 bases, J shed 6 bases, and the junction held 10 bases outside the gene matches. Germline values: CDR1 SGHDT, CDR2 YYEEEE. The full variable domain, in which reference TRBV5-6 and TRBJ1-2 provide the parts outside the CDR3, is DAGVTQSPTHLIKTRGQQVTLRCSPKSGHDTVSWYQQALGQGPQFIFQYYEEEERQRGNFPDRFSGHQFPNYSSELNVNALLLGDSALYLCASSLLGQGENGYTFGSGTRLTVV.

V is TRBV5-5 and J is TRBJ2-3, with TRBD1 matching 7 bases. CDR1 SGHKS and CDR2 YYEKEE come from the germline V gene (reference sequence). The CDR3 has 17 amino acids. Germline trimming cut 2 bases from V and 0 bases from J; bases unmatched to any gene: 9. The CDR3 region has the DNA TGTGCCAGCAGCTTCTCCTTTCGACAGGGTAGCACAGATACGCAGTATTTT. It translates to CASSFSFRQGSTDTQYF.

The chain employs TRBV5-4 and TRBJ2-7; a possible D gene is TRBD2 (6 bases). Germline values: CDR1 SGHNT, CDR2 YYREEE (reference sequence). CDR3 length: 15 amino acids. The germline V and J ends were trimmed by 6 bases and 4 bases, with 20 bases remaining between them. DNA of the CDR3: TGTGCCAGCACCACGCCCCGGGACTTCCGTTACGAGCAGTACTTC. Its protein product is CASTTPRDFRYEQYF.

The chain carries TRBV14 and TRBJ1-3; D not resolved. The length of the CDR3 is 15 residues. From germline, CDR1 is SGHDN and CDR2 FVKESK. V was trimmed by 0 bases and J by 4 bases, leaving 10 bases between them. The CDR3 region is CASSQDLVEGNTIYF. The CDR3 DNA reads TGTGCCAGCAGCCAAGACTTAGTAGAAGGAAACACCATATATTTT.

This chain links TRBV6-5 with TRBJ2-5; 8 positions agree with TRBD1. The V and J ends lost 8 bases and 1 base, in that order; junction bases with no gene match: 3. The V gene's germline CDR1 is MNHEY and CDR2 SVGAGI. This CDR3 comprises 13 residues. DNA of the CDR3: TGTGCCAGCTCCGGGACAGGCCAAGAGACCCAGTACTTC. It is translated as CASSGTGQETQYF.

The J gene is TRBJ2-1, the V gene TRBV3-1 (or the pseudogene TRBV3-2); D uncertain. The germline V and J ends were trimmed by 1 base and 0 bases, with 10 bases remaining between them. There are 16 residues in the CDR3. Germline CDR1 reads LGHDT; CDR2 reads YNNKEL (reference sequence). Written as DNA, the CDR3 is TGTGCCAGCAGCCAAGGCTACGGTAGCTCCTACAATGAGCAGTTCTTC. Its protein is CASSQGYGSSYNEQFF.

The rearrangement joins TRBV6-6 to TRBJ2-1, with TRBD1 matching 8 bases. The V gene end was trimmed by 5 bases and the J gene end by 2 bases; junction bases not matched to a gene: 5. Germline V gene lookup returns CDR1 MNHNY and CDR2 SVGAGI (reference sequence). The CDR3 loop spans 15 amino acids. CDR3 nucleotides: TGTGCCAGCAGTAAAGACAGGGGCCCCTACAATGAGCAGTTCTTC. This codes for CASSKDRGPYNEQFF.

The gene calls are TRBV2 and TRBJ2-3; 9 bases line up with TRBD2. V shed 3 bases and J 0 bases; nucleotides not matched to a gene: 4. This CDR3 is built from 16 residues. Germline CDR1 reads SNHLY; CDR2 reads FYNNEI. Here the CDR3 DNA reads TGTGCCAGCAGTGACCCTAGCGGGGTGAGCACAGATACGCAGTATTTT. Residues: CASSDPSGVSTDTQYF.

The chain carries TRBV3-1 (or the pseudogene TRBV3-2) and TRBJ2-1; TRBD2 agrees at 11 bases. The CDR3 contains 16 residues. Germline V gene sequence: CDR1 LGHDT, CDR2 YNNKEL (reference sequence). The junction had 4 bases not matched to a gene; V was cut back by 2 bases and J by 4 bases. CDR3 protein: CASSQPRLAGYNEQFF. The DNA for the CDR3 is TGTGCCAGCAGCCAACCTAGACTAGCGGGGTACAATGAGCAGTTCTTC.

The V call is TRBV7-2, the J call TRBJ2-4; 9 bases line up with TRBD1. Trimming at V came to 2 bases and at J to 6 bases, leaving 5 bases not matched to a gene. CDR3 length: 15 residues. Germline V lookup: CDR1 SGHTA, CDR2 FQGNSA. The CDR3 here is CASSLRDRVANIQYF. The DNA of the CDR3 is TGTGCCAGCAGCTTAAGGGACAGGGTCGCAAACATTCAGTACTTC.

Details on this clone: The sample has other DNA sequences that encode this CDR3 too. This sequence joins TRBV3-1 (or the pseudogene TRBV3-2) and TRBJ1-2; 12 bases are a match to TRBD1. J was trimmed by 7 bases and V by 3 bases; bases with no gene match: 6. CDR3 length: 15 residues. The germline CDR1 and CDR2 sequences are LGHDT and YNNKEL (reference sequence). The CDR3 nucleotides are TGTGCCAGCAGCCAGGCGGGACAGGGGGCAATTGGCTACACCTTC. It encodes CASSQAGQGAIGYTF.

This clone was counted a single time. The chain carries TRBV15 and TRBJ1-4; 8 nucleotides align to TRBD1. Germline lookup yields CDR1 LNHNV and CDR2 YYDKDF (reference sequence). V lost 4 bases to trimming and J lost 8 bases; unmatched junction nucleotides: 3. The CDR3 runs 13 residues. The CDR3: CATSTHRGEKLFF. CDR3 in DNA: TGTGCCACCAGCACCCACAGGGGGGAAAAACTGTTTTTT.

This chain's CDR3 is CASSEFVTGSGYTF. The CDR3 region has the DNA TGTGCCAGCAGTGAATTCGTGACAGGGTCTGGCTACACCTTC. V is TRBV25-1 and J is TRBJ1-2; 7 bases align to TRBD1. The CDR3 has 14 amino acids. CDR1 is MGHDK, CDR2 SYGVNS, per germline. The V and J ends lost 1 base and 7 bases, in that order; junction bases with no gene match: 6.